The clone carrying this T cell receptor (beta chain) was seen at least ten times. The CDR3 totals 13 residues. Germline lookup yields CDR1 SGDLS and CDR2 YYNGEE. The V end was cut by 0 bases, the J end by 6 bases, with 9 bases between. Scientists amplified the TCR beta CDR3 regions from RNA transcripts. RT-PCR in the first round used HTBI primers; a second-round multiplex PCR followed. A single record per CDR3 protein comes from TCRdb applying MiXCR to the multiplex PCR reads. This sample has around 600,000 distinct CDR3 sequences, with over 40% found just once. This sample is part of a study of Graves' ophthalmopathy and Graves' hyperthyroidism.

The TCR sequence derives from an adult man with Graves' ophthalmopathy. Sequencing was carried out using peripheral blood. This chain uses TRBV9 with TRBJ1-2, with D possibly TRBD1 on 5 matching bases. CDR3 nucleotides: TGTGCCAGCAGCGTAGTGCAAGGGGATGGCTACACCTTC. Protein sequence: CASSVVQGDGYTF.